Following are 30 T cell receptor beta chains from one sample sequenced in a study of siplizumab effects on memory and regulatory T cells (dated by TCRdb to the late 2010s). Libraries came from the immunoSEQ multiplex PCR assay. The source is immuneACCESS, and TCRdb retained only in-frame sequences with V and J called. Part of the clones is not carried over; for the studies checked, unresolved V genes explain less than half of this, and the remainder is unexplained. The sample profile shows some 99,000 clones; 92% of them were found once. Clones ranked in the top ten supply approximately 0.73% of the sample. Specimen: Tregs sorted from blood. These receptors originate from a human donor in good health.

The chain couples TRBV5-8 to TRBJ1-4, with D tentatively TRBD1 (6 bases). The CDR3 runs to 15 residues. Trimming left V 6 bases short and J 1 base short, with 13 bases between. Germline loops: CDR1 SGHTS, CDR2 YDEGEE. CDR3 DNA sequence: TGTGCCAGCAAGCTCAGGGGAAGAACTAATGAAAAACTGTTTTTT. It encodes CASKLRGRTNEKLFF.

The CDR3 loop is CASSERANTEAFF. The CDR3 DNA follows: TGCGCCAGCAGTGAGAGGGCGAACACTGAAGCTTTCTTT. The rearrangement uses TRBV10-1 and TRBJ1-1; no clear D gene. The CDR3 has 13 amino acids. Looked up from germline, CDR1 is WNHNN and CDR2 is SYGVQD (reference sequence). The V gene lost 2 bases and the J gene lost 1 base, with 5 bases spanning the gap.

The chain joins TRBV6-5 to TRBJ2-7; TRBD1 agrees at 7 bases. Germline loops: CDR1 MNHEY, CDR2 SVGAGI. This CDR3 is 15 amino acids long. The V and J ends lost 6 bases and 2 bases, in that order; junction bases with no gene match: 10. The CDR3 region is CASRKDRASAYEQYF. The DNA for the CDR3 is TGTGCCAGCAGAAAAGACAGGGCCTCTGCCTACGAGCAGTACTTC.

The chain is built from TRBV5-1 and TRBJ1-1; D gene uncertain. Looked up from germline, CDR1 is SGHRS and CDR2 is YFSETQ. The CDR3 length is 13 residues. V lost 2 bases and J 7 bases, leaving 12 bases between the germline ends. The DNA of the CDR3 is TGCGCCAGCAGCTTTTCGGGATCGAGTGAAGCTTTCTTT. This codes for CASSFSGSSEAFF. The full variable domain, in which reference TRBV5-1 and TRBJ1-1 provide the parts outside the CDR3, is KAGVTQTPRYLIKTRGQQVTLSCSPISGHRSVSWYQQTPGQGLQFLFEYFSETQRNKGNFPGRFSGRQFSNSRSEMNVSTLELGDSALYLCASSFSGSSEAFFGQGTRLTVV.

V is TRBV7-8 and J is TRBJ1-1; D is unclear. V shed 0 bases and J shed 3 bases, with 8 bases lying between them. Looked up from germline, CDR1 is SGHVS and CDR2 is FQNEAQ. The CDR3 is 14 amino acids. Here the CDR3 reads CASSLADGHTEAFF. The CDR3, as DNA: TGTGCCAGCAGCTTAGCCGACGGGCACACTGAAGCTTTCTTT.

The chain joins TRBV7-9 to TRBJ1-5; D perhaps matches TRBD1 (5 bases). Per germline, CDR1 SEHNR and CDR2 FQNEAQ (reference sequence). Trimming pared 5 bases from V and 4 bases from J, leaving 12 bases between. The CDR3 totals 14 residues. Written as DNA, the CDR3 is TGTGCCAGCAGCCCCGCTGGGGGGAATCAGCCCCAGCATTTT. Translation gives CASSPAGGNQPQHF. Full variable domain (missing parts from reference TRBV7-9 and TRBJ1-5): DTGVSQNPRHKITKRGQNVTFRCDPISEHNRLYWYRQTLGQGPEFLTYFQNEAQLEKSRLLSDRFSAERPKGSFSTLEIQRTEQGDSAMYLCASSPAGGNQPQHFGDGTRLSIL.

The rearrangement uses TRBV6-5 and TRBJ2-3, with TRBD2 matching 11 bases. Unmatched junction bases numbered 7, after V lost 8 bases and J lost 6 bases. The germline V gene encodes CDR1 MNHEY and CDR2 SVGAGI. The CDR3 extends over 14 amino acids. In DNA form, the CDR3 reads TGTGCCAGCCGGGGGACTAGCGGAGTTGATACGCAGTATTTT. Amino acid sequence: CASRGTSGVDTQYF.

This chain connects TRBV5-1 to TRBJ1-4; D may be TRBD1 (5 bases). Germline lookup yields CDR1 SGHRS and CDR2 YFSETQ. V lost 4 bases to trimming and J lost 0 bases, with 16 bases between them. CDR3 length equals 17 residues. CDR3 bases: TGCGCCAGCAGCCCGGGGCGTGGGATAGCAACTAATGAAAAACTGTTTTTT. It encodes CASSPGRGIATNEKLFF.

This sequence joins TRBV27 and TRBJ2-1; 7 bases fit TRBD2. The CDR3 has 18 residues. The germline V gene encodes CDR1 MNHEY and CDR2 SMNVEV (reference sequence). V shed 2 bases and J 0 bases; nucleotides not matched to a gene: 10. The CDR3 DNA reads TGTGCCAGCAGTTTAAGGGAGGGAGGTGGGCTCTCCTACAATGAGCAGTTCTTC. Encoded protein: CASSLREGGGLSYNEQFF.

The genes are TRBV7-3 and TRBJ2-1; no clear D. Trimming pared 2 bases from V and 7 bases from J, leaving 15 bases between. The CDR3 is 15 amino acids. The germline V gene encodes CDR1 SGHTA and CDR2 FQGTGA. The CDR3 coding sequence is TGTGCCAGCAGCTTACCGGGCTCGCGGTGGAATGAGCAGTTCTTC. Translated: CASSLPGSRWNEQFF.

The chain links TRBV5-1 to TRBJ1-5; TRBD1 agrees at 10 bases. Unmatched junction bases numbered 6, after V lost 0 bases and J lost 6 bases. The CDR3 consists of 16 residues. The V gene's germline CDR1 is SGHRS and CDR2 YFSETQ. The CDR3 coding sequence is TGCGCCAGCAGCTTGGCCGGGACAGGGGTTGGTCAGCCCCAGCATTTT. Protein product: CASSLAGTGVGQPQHF.

The chain uses TRBV5-1 and TRBJ1-4; perhaps TRBD1 as D (5 bases). The V and J ends lost 4 bases and 7 bases respectively, with 14 bases between them. The CDR3 length is 14 residues. In germline, CDR1 is SGHRS, CDR2 YFSETQ. CDR3 region: CASSVDGAFEKLFF. CDR3 sequence (DNA): TGCGCCAGCAGCGTCGACGGGGCGTTTGAAAAACTGTTTTTT.

This chain connects TRBV6-6 to TRBJ1-2; no clear D. This CDR3 comprises 12 residues. The V end was cut by 2 bases, the J end by 4 bases, with 5 bases between. Germline V CDR1 and CDR2: MNHNY, SVGAGI (reference sequence). CDR3 DNA sequence: TGTGCCAGCAGTTACGAGGTCTATGGCTACACCTTC. It yields the protein CASSYEVYGYTF.

V usage is TRBV19 and J usage is TRBJ2-7; weak D call: TRBD1 (5 bases). The CDR3 runs 13 residues. The germline V gene has CDR1 LNHDA and CDR2 SQIVND (reference sequence). The V end was cut by 3 bases, the J end by 3 bases, with 9 bases between. DNA of the CDR3: TGTGCCAGTAGTATCCAGGGTGGCTACGAGCAGTACTTC. Residues: CASSIQGGYEQYF.

The J gene is TRBJ2-2, the V gene TRBV6-1; D might be TRBD1 (5 bases). Per germline, CDR1 MNHNS and CDR2 SASEGT. V lost 4 bases, J lost 8 bases, and 14 bases lay in between. There are 14 residues in the CDR3. CDR3 sequence reads: CASSARVRPGELFF. As DNA, the CDR3 is TGTGCCAGCAGTGCCAGGGTCAGGCCGGGGGAGCTGTTTTTT.

The chain employs TRBV7-9 and TRBJ2-5, with 9 bases that match TRBD2. Trimming removed 5 bases from V and 4 bases from J; junction bases left unmatched: 5. This CDR3 contains 14 residues. The germline V gene encodes CDR1 SEHNR and CDR2 FQNEAQ (reference sequence). The CDR3 DNA reads TGTGCCAGCAGCCGCGGGGGACTAGCAGAGACCCAGTACTTC. It is translated as CASSRGGLAETQYF.

The genes are TRBV9 and TRBJ2-1; TRBD2 aligns across 11 bases. V was clipped by 4 bases and J by 2 bases; unmatched bases: 2. This CDR3 contains 15 residues. Per germline, CDR1 SGDLS and CDR2 YYNGEE. The CDR3 sequence: CASSTGLAAYNEQFF. CDR3 DNA: TGTGCCAGCAGCACGGGACTAGCGGCCTACAATGAGCAGTTCTTC.

The chain joins TRBV11-3 to TRBJ2-7; D is ambiguous. Germline assignment: CDR1 SGHNT and CDR2 YENEEA. The CDR3 totals 13 residues. V was clipped by 6 bases and J by 6 bases, with 15 bases between them. CDR3 sequence (DNA): TGTGCCAGCAGTGACAATGTCGTCGGCGAGCAGTACTTC. It is translated as CASSDNVVGEQYF.

The gene calls are TRBV20-1 and TRBJ2-7; D not resolved. Trimming took off 6 bases at V and 2 bases at J, with 8 bases between the two ends. CDR3 length equals 11 residues. Germline lookup yields CDR1 DFQATT and CDR2 SNEGSKA (reference sequence). CDR3 coding DNA: TGCAGTGCCCTTGGAACCTACGAGCAGTACTTC. This encodes CSALGTYEQYF.

The chain links TRBV5-1 to TRBJ2-7, with 10 positions matching TRBD2. Trimming cost V 4 bases and J 1 base; bases outside gene matches: 2. The length of the CDR3 is 14 residues. Germline CDR1 and CDR2: SGHRS and YFSETQ. CDR3 loop: CASSRSGRSYEQYF. The CDR3 nucleotides are TGCGCCAGCAGCCGTAGCGGGAGGTCCTACGAGCAGTACTTC.

The rearrangement links TRBV5-4 to TRBJ2-7, with 8 bases aligning to TRBD1. The V segment lost 4 bases and the J segment 4 bases; nucleotides outside the gene matches: 10. This CDR3 has 15 residues. Germline V gene lookup returns CDR1 SGHNT and CDR2 YYREEE (reference sequence). Written as DNA, the CDR3 is TGTGCCAGCAGCCCCAACCGGGACAGGACATACGAGCAGTACTTC. Its protein is CASSPNRDRTYEQYF.

The genes are TRBV13 and TRBJ1-5; 10 nucleotides align to TRBD1. Trimming removed 5 bases from V and 4 bases from J; junction bases left unmatched: 11. Germline values: CDR1 PRHDT, CDR2 FYEKMQ (reference sequence). This CDR3 comprises 17 residues. The CDR3 DNA follows: TGTGCCAGCAGCCCGGGACCGAAGGGACAGGGGAATCAGCCCCAGCATTTT. It yields the protein CASSPGPKGQGNQPQHF. The whole variable domain, filled in from reference TRBV13 and TRBJ1-5, reads AAGVIQSPRHLIKEKRETATLKCYPIPRHDTVYWYQQGPGQDPQFLISFYEKMQSDKGSIPDRFSAQQFSDYHSELNMSSLELGDSALYFCASSPGPKGQGNQPQHFGDGTRLSIL.

The rearrangement joins TRBV27 to TRBJ2-3; a weak D match, TRBD1 (6 bases). The CDR3 runs to 15 residues. Germline V gene data show CDR1 as MNHEY and CDR2 as SMNVEV (reference sequence). Deletions cut 9 bases from V and 0 bases from J, with 16 bases between. DNA of the CDR3: TGTGCCAGTCCAGGGGCGCCTGCTAGCACAGATACGCAGTATTTT. As protein: CASPGAPASTDTQYF.

The V and J genes are TRBV7-2 and TRBJ2-5; D remains ambiguous. V was clipped by 1 base and J by 1 base, with 10 bases between them. CDR1 and CDR2 from the germline V gene are SGHTA and FQGNSA. CDR3 length: 15 amino acids. The CDR3 spells CASSLVSRPQETQYF. CDR3 DNA sequence: TGTGCCAGCAGCTTAGTTTCGCGACCCCAAGAGACCCAGTACTTC.

The J gene is TRBJ2-1, the V gene TRBV9, with 10 bases lining up with TRBD2. Germline loops: CDR1 SGDLS, CDR2 YYNGEE. V lost 3 bases and J lost 6; bases outside the gene matches: 6. The CDR3 is made up of 15 amino acids. The CDR3 region has the DNA TGTGCCAGCAGCGGTATAGCGGGAGGTCGCAATGAGCAGTTCTTC. This encodes CASSGIAGGRNEQFF.

This clone was counted once. This chain joins TRBV5-1 and TRBJ1-2; D unclear. CDR1 and CDR2 (germline): SGHRS, YFSETQ. V was cut by 0 bases and J by 11 bases, with 17 bases left in between. The CDR3 contains 14 residues. This CDR3 is CASSLGTEFMGYTF. CDR3 DNA sequence: TGCGCCAGCAGCTTGGGAACCGAGTTTATGGGGTACACCTTC. Complete variable domain (other parts from reference TRBV5-1 and TRBJ1-2): KAGVTQTPRYLIKTRGQQVTLSCSPISGHRSVSWYQQTPGQGLQFLFEYFSETQRNKGNFPGRFSGRQFSNSRSEMNVSTLELGDSALYLCASSLGTEFMGYTFGSGTRLTVV.

V and J are TRBV4-1 and TRBJ1-3; D remains unclear. V lost 0 bases to trimming and J lost 0 bases, with 15 bases between them. The CDR3 extends over 18 amino acids. Per germline, CDR1 MGHRA and CDR2 YSYEKL. This chain's CDR3 is CASSQDLIGPSSGNTIYF. CDR3 sequence (DNA): TGCGCCAGCAGCCAAGATCTGATTGGACCCAGCTCTGGAAACACCATATATTTT.

The chain carries TRBV29-1 and TRBJ1-1; 8 bases agree with TRBD1. V trimming: 5 bases; J trimming: 5 bases; junction bases outside the gene matches: 10. The germline V gene encodes CDR1 SQVTM and CDR2 ANQGSEA. The CDR3 has 14 amino acids. The CDR3 bases are TGCAGCGTTCAATTCGACAGGGGATTTACTGAAGCTTTCTTT. It translates to CSVQFDRGFTEAFF.

The V call is TRBV6-6, the J call TRBJ2-7, with 10 positions matching TRBD2. V lost 2 bases, J lost 1 base, and 5 bases stayed unmatched. From germline, CDR1 is MNHNY and CDR2 SVGAGI (reference sequence). CDR3 size: 16 residues. The CDR3 here is CASSYKLAGPSYEQYF. The CDR3 DNA sequence: TGTGCCAGCAGTTACAAACTAGCGGGACCATCCTACGAGCAGTACTTC.

This clone has only one observation. The genes are TRBV5-1 and TRBJ1-2; D possibly corresponds to TRBD1 (6 bases). Germline values: CDR1 SGHRS, CDR2 YFSETQ. The V end was cut by 4 bases, the J end by 5 bases, with 15 bases between. The CDR3 extends over 14 amino acids. CDR3 bases: TGCGCCAGCAGCGAGGCAGGGGCGAGTTATGGCTACACCTTC. Protein product: CASSEAGASYGYTF.